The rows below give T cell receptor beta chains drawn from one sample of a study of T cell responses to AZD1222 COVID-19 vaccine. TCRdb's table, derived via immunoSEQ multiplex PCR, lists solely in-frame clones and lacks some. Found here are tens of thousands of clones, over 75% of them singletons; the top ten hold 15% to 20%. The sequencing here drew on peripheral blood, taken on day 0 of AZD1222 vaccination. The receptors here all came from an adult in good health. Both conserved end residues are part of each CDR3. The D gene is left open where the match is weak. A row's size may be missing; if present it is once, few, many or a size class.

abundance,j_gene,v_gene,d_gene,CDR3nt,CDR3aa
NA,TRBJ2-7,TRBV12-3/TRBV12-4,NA,TGTGCCAGCAGTACTAACTACGAGCAGTACTTC,CASSTNYEQYF
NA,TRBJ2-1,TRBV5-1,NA,TGCGCCAGCAGGCCAGGGTCGGGCAATGAGCAGTTCTTC,CASRPGSGNEQFF
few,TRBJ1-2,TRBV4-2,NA,TGTGCCAGCAGCCAAGATGGACGGACGGATTTGTATGGCTACACCTTC,CASSQDGRTDLYGYTF
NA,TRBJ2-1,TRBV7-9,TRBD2,TGTGCCAGCAACCGAGCCCCTAGCGGGGAATCCAATGAGCAGTTCTTC,CASNRAPSGESNEQFF
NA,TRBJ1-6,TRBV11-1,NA,TGTGCCAGCACCCTACGCGGGGTGAGGAATTCACCCCTCCACTTT,CASTLRGVRNSPLHF
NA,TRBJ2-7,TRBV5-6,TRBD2,TGTGCCAGCAGCGGCTACGGGAGGAGCTCCTACGAGCAGTACTTC,CASSGYGRSSYEQYF
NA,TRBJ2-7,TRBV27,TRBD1,TGTGCCAGCAAGCGGGACAGGGGGTATTACGAGCAGTACTTC,CASKRDRGYYEQYF
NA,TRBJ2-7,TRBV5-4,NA,TGTGCCAGCAGCTTGGGTCAGGGACGCGAGCAGTACTTC,CASSLGQGREQYF
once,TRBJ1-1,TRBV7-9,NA,TGTGCCAGCAGCCCCACCGAGGCTTTCTTT,CASSPTEAFF
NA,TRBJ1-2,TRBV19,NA,TGTGCCAGTAGTATAGATGGAACGGCCCCTGGCTACACCTTC,CASSIDGTAPGYTF
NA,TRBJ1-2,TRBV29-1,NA,TGCAGCGTCCGGGATACAGCTGACTATGGCTACACCTTC,CSVRDTADYGYTF
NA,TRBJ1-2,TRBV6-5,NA,TGTGCCAGCAGTTACTCGTCGGGGGTCGGTGGCTACACCTTC,CASSYSSGVGGYTF
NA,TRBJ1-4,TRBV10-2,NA,TGCGCCAGCAGTGAGTCGAGCAGGGGTAATGAAAAACTGTTTTTT,CASSESSRGNEKLFF
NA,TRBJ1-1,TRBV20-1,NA,TGCAGTGCCAACCGGGACACTGAAGCTTTCTTT,CSANRDTEAFF
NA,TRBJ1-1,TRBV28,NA,TGTGCCAGCAGGCCTGGACAGAGCACTGAAGCTTTCTTT,CASRPGQSTEAFF
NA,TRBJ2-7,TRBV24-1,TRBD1,TGTGCCACCAGTGACACCGGGACAGGGGATCTCTACGAGCAGTACTTC,CATSDTGTGDLYEQYF
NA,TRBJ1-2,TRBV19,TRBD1,TGTGCCAGTAGGCCGACAGGGGTGGCCTATGGCTACACCTTC,CASRPTGVAYGYTF
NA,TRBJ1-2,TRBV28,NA,TGTGCCAGTTTACCGCCGGTTTCCGACGGCTACACCTTC,CASLPPVSDGYTF
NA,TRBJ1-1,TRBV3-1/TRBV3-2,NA,TGTGCCAGCAGCCACACAGGGTACACCACTGAAGCTTTCTTT,CASSHTGYTTEAFF
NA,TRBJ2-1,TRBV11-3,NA,TGTGCCAGCAGCCGGAGTGCAGCAGTCAATGAGCAGTTCTTC,CASSRSAAVNEQFF
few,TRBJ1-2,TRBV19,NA,TGTGCCAGTATAGGGTGGCTCGGGGGTACCTATGGCTACACCTTC,CASIGWLGGTYGYTF
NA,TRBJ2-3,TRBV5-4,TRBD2,TGTGCCAGCAGCTTGAAGCGGGGGGAAACCACAGATACGCAGTATTTT,CASSLKRGETTDTQYF
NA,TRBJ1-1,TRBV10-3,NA,TGTGCCATCAGTAAAGTCACAGACCTGAACACTGAAGCTTTCTTT,CAISKVTDLNTEAFF
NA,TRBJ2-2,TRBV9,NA,TGTGCCAGCAGCGCACGGCAGAACACCGGGGAGCTGTTTTTT,CASSARQNTGELFF
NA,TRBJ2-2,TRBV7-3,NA,TGTGCCAGCAGCCCCGAGGGGGGGGCGAACACCGGGGAGCTGTTTTTT,CASSPEGGANTGELFF
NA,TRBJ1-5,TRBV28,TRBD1,TGTGCCAGCAGAACCCACAGGGGGCTGTACAATCAGCCCCAGCATTTT,CASRTHRGLYNQPQHF
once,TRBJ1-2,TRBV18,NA,TGTGCCAGCTCACCTAGCTGGGGGACACCTTTCACGGATCACGGCTACACCTTC,CASSPSWGTPFTDHGYTF
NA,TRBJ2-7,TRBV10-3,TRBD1,TGTGCCATCACCAGACAGGGGGCGGACGAGCAGTACTTC,CAITRQGADEQYF
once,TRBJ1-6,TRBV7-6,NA,TGTGCCAGCAGCTTAGAGGACGCTTATCGGAATTCACCCCTCCACTTT,CASSLEDAYRNSPLHF
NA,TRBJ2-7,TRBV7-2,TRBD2,TGTGCCAGCAGCTTATCCGGGATTGGTCTAGCGGGTGGCCACGAGCAGTACTTC,CASSLSGIGLAGGHEQYF
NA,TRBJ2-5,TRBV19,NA,TGTGCCAGTAGTATAGATCTCGGTGAAAGAGTAATCCAGTACTTC,CASSIDLGERVIQYF